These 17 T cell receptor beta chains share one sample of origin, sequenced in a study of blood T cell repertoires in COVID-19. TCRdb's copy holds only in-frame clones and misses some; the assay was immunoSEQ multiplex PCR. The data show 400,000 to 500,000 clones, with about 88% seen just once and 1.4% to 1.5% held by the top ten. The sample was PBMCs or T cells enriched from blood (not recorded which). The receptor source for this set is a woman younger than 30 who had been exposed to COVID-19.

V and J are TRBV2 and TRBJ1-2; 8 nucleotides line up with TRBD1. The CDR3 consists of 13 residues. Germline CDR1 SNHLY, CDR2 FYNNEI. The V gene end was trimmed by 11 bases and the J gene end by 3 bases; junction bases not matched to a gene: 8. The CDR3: CAGQGDNDYGYTF. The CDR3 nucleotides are TGTGCCGGACAGGGTGACAACGACTATGGCTACACCTTC.

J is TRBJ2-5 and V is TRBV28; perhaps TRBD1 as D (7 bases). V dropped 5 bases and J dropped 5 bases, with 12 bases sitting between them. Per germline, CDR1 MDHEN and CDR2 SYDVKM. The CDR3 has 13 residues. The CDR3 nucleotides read TGTGCCAGCAGTATGACAGGGAGGGAGACCCAGTACTTC. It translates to CASSMTGRETQYF.

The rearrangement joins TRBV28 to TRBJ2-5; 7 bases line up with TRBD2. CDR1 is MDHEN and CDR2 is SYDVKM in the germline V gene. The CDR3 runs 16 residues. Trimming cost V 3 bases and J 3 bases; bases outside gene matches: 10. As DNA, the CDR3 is TGTGCCAGCAGTTTTGTATTTGCGGGAGTGGAAGAGACCCAGTACTTC. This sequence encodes CASSFVFAGVEETQYF.

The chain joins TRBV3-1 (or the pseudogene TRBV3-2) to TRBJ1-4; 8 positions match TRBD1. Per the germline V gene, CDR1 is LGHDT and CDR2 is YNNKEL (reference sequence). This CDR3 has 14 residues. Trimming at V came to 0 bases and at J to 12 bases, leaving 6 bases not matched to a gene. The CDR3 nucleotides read TGTGCCAGCAGCCAAGACAGGGGGCTTTCGGAACTGTTTTTT. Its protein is CASSQDRGLSELFF.

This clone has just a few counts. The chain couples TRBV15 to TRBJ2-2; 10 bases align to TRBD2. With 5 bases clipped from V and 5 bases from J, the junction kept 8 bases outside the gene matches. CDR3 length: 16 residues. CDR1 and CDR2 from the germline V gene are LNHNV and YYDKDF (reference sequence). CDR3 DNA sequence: TGTGCCACCAGCGGAGCGGGAGGGATACTTACCGGGGAGCTGTTTTTT. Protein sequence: CATSGAGGILTGELFF.

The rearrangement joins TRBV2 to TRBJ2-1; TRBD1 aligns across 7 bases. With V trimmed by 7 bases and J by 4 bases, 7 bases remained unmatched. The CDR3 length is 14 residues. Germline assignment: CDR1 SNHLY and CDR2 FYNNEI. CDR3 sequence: CASNQGVGYNEQFF. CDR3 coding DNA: TGTGCCAGCAATCAGGGGGTGGGATACAATGAGCAGTTCTTC.

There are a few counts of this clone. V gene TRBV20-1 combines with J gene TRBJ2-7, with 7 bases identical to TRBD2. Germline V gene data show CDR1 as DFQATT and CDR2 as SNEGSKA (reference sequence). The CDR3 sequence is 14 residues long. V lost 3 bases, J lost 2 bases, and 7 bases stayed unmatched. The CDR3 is CSASGRGRTYEQYF. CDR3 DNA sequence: TGCAGTGCTAGTGGGAGGGGCCGAACCTACGAGCAGTACTTC.

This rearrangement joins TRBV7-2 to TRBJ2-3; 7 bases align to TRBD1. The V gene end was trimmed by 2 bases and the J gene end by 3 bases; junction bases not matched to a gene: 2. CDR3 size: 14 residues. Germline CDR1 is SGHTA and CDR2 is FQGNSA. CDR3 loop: CASSLHRGTDTQYF. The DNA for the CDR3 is TGTGCCAGCAGCTTACACAGGGGAACAGATACGCAGTATTTT.

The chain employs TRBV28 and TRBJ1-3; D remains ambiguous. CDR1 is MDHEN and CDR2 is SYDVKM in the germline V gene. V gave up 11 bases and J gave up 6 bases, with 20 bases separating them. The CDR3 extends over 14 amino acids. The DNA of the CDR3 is TGTGCCCGATCTTGCGGGGTAGGCGAAAACACCATATATTTT. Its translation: CARSCGVGENTIYF.

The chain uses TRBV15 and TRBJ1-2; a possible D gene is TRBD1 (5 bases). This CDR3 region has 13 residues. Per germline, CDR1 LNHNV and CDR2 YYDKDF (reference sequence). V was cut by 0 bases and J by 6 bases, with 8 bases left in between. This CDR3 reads CATSRDRGDGYTF. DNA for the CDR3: TGTGCCACCAGCAGAGATCGGGGGGATGGCTACACCTTC.

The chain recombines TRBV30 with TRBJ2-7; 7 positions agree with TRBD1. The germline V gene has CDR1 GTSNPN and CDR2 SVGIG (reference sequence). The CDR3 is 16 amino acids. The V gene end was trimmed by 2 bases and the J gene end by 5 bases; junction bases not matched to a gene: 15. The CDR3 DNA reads TGTGCCTGGAGTTTTGGGACAGCTGGGAAGGTAGACGAGCAGTACTTC. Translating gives CAWSFGTAGKVDEQYF.

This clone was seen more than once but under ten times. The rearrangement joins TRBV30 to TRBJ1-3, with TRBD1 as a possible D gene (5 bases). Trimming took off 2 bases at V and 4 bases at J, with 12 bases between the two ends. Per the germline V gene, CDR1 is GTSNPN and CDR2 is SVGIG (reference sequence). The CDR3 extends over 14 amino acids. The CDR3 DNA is TGTGCCTGGAGTACCCAGGGCTCCGGAAACACCATATATTTT. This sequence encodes CAWSTQGSGNTIYF.

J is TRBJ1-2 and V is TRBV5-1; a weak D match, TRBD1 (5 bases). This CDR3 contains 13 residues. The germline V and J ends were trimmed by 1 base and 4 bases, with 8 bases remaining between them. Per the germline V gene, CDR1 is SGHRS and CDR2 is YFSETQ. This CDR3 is CASSLSQGYGYTF. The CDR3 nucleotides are TGCGCCAGCAGCTTGTCGCAGGGCTATGGCTACACCTTC. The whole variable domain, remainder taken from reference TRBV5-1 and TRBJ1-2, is KAGVTQTPRYLIKTRGQQVTLSCSPISGHRSVSWYQQTPGQGLQFLFEYFSETQRNKGNFPGRFSGRQFSNSRSEMNVSTLELGDSALYLCASSLSQGYGYTFGSGTRLTVV.

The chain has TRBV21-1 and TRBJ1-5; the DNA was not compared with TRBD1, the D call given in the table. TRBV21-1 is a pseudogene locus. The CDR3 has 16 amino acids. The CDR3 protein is CASSNGRRGYNQPQHF. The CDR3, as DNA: TGTGCCAGCAGCAATGGCCGCAGGGGATACAATCAGCCCCAGCATTTT.

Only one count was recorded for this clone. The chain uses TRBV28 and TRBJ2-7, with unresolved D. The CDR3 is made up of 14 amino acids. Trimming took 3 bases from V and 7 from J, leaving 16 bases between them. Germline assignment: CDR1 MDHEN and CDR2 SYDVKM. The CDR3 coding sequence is TGTGCCAGCAGTTTGGATAGCCTACTGTTGGAGCAGTACTTC. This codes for CASSLDSLLLEQYF. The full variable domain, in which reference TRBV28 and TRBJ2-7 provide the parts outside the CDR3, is DVKVTQSSRYLVKRTGEKVFLECVQDMDHENMFWYRQDPGLGLRLIYFSYDVKMKEKGDIPEGYSVSREKKERFSLILESASTNQTSMYLCASSLDSLLLEQYFGPGTRLTVT.

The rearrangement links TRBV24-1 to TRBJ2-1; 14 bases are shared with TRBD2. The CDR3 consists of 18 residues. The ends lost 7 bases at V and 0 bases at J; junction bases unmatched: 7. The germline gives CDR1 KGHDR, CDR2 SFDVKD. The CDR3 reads CATSGGTSGGLSYNEQFF. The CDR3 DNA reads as TGTGCCACCAGCGGGGGGACTAGCGGGGGTCTCTCCTACAATGAGCAGTTCTTC.

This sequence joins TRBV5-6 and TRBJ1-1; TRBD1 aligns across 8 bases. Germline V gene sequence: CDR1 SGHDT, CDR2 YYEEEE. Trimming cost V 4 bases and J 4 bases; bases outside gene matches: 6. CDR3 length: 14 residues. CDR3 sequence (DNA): TGTGCCAGCAGCGCCAGGGGGCGCGGCACTGAAGCTTTCTTT. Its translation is CASSARGRGTEAFF.